These 2 T cell receptor beta chains were all obtained from the same sample, sequenced in a study of OX40 agonist ivuxolimab in advanced cancers. Produced via immunoSEQ multiplex PCR; TCRdb's table is partial and in-frame only. The profile shows approximately 80,000 clones, 90% of them singletons. Sequencing used CD4+ or CD8+ T cells sorted from blood, obtained in a trial of the OX40 agonist ivuxolimab. Receptors originate from an adult with an advanced solid tumor such as melanoma, head and neck, liver or kidney cancer.

The chain employs TRBV5-1 and TRBJ2-3, with 8 bases identical to TRBD2. Germline V gene data show CDR1 as SGHRS and CDR2 as YFSETQ. The junction had 6 bases not matched to a gene; V was cut back by 2 bases and J by 4 bases. The CDR3 runs 15 residues. CDR3: CASSFGAGEADTQYF. The DNA for the CDR3 is TGCGCCAGCAGCTTTGGAGCGGGGGAAGCAGATACGCAGTATTTT.

The rearrangement links TRBV10-2 to TRBJ1-4, with D possibly being TRBD1 (5 bases). With 6 bases removed from V and 10 bases from J, the gap between germline ends came to 15 bases. The germline CDR1 and CDR2 sequences are WSHSY and SAAADI. This CDR3 contains 13 residues. CDR3 amino acids: CASSGTEAGKLFF. The CDR3, as DNA: TGCGCCAGCAGCGGGACCGAGGCAGGAAAACTGTTTTTT.